This is a list of T cell receptor beta chains from one sample in a study of response to subunit inactivated influenza vaccine. TCRdb called the RT-PCR reads again in MiXCR, with one record for every CDR3 protein. Altogether approximately 530,000 distinct CDR3 sequences are present, less than 7.5% being singletons, with the ten largest covering approximately 14%. The input for sequencing was PBMCs from blood, taken roughly 24 months after vaccination. The receptors stem from a man aged 50 to 69 who received an inactivated influenza vaccine. Each CDR3 is given without its conserved first and last residue. Clone size is not always given. Where it is, it says once, few, many or a class for expanded clones.

abundance: many; j_gene: TRBJ2-5; v_gene: TRBV4-2; CDR3aa: ASSQDQGGRKGSQETQY
abundance: many; j_gene: TRBJ1-5; v_gene: TRBV14; CDR3aa: ASSQGVSDQPQH
abundance: .; j_gene: TRBJ2-7; v_gene: TRBV4-2; CDR3aa: ASSQSWGVSSYEQY
abundance: .; j_gene: TRBJ1-5; v_gene: TRBV4-1; CDR3aa: ASSQFGANQPQH
abundance: few; j_gene: TRBJ1-1; v_gene: TRBV6-8; CDR3aa: ASSYSNWQGGPNGTEAF
abundance: many; j_gene: TRBJ2-3; v_gene: TRBV5-1; CDR3aa: ASRLEEGTDTQY
abundance: many; j_gene: TRBJ2-7; v_gene: TRBV7-8; CDR3aa: ASTSTVTSYEQY
abundance: many; j_gene: TRBJ1-1; v_gene: TRBV12-3/TRBV12-4; CDR3aa: ASSPATANTEAF
abundance: few; j_gene: TRBJ1-5; v_gene: TRBV12-3/TRBV12-4; CDR3aa: ASSEQGQPQH
abundance: .; j_gene: TRBJ2-5; v_gene: TRBV5-1; CDR3aa: ASSLRAAETQY
abundance: .; j_gene: TRBJ2-1; v_gene: TRBV29-1; CDR3aa: SVRNQSSYNEQF
abundance: many; j_gene: TRBJ2-3; v_gene: TRBV14; CDR3aa: ASSQGRMIAGTTDTQY
abundance: many; j_gene: TRBJ1-2; v_gene: TRBV12-3/TRBV12-4; CDR3aa: ASSFLDYGYT
abundance: few; j_gene: TRBJ2-6; v_gene: TRBV27; CDR3aa: ASSFITPIEEGSSGANVLT
abundance: .; j_gene: TRBJ2-7; v_gene: TRBV20-1; CDR3aa: SASLGLPYYEQY
abundance: .; j_gene: TRBJ2-3; v_gene: TRBV20-1; CDR3aa: SALTTGKGQDTQY
abundance: few; j_gene: TRBJ2-3; v_gene: TRBV12-3/TRBV12-4; CDR3aa: ASSPIGRTDTQY
abundance: .; j_gene: TRBJ1-1; v_gene: TRBV4-1; CDR3aa: ASSQPDRERTEAF
abundance: many; j_gene: TRBJ2-3; v_gene: TRBV5-1; CDR3aa: ASSHGLAGAHFTDTQY
abundance: few; j_gene: TRBJ1-5; v_gene: TRBV20-1; CDR3aa: SARPLGGRGAYSNQPQH
abundance: .; j_gene: TRBJ2-3; v_gene: TRBV29-1; CDR3aa: SVEDRGSADTQY
abundance: .; j_gene: TRBJ1-2; v_gene: TRBV18; CDR3aa: ASSPRTGGDYGYT
abundance: many; j_gene: TRBJ2-5; v_gene: TRBV6-1; CDR3aa: ASRNSGGDKTQY
abundance: few; j_gene: TRBJ2-5; v_gene: TRBV5-1; CDR3aa: ASSLYDREQETQY
abundance: few; j_gene: TRBJ1-1; v_gene: TRBV6-1; CDR3aa: AWVETGGISEAF
abundance: many; j_gene: TRBJ2-1; v_gene: TRBV20-1; CDR3aa: SALGGAGYNEQF
abundance: few; j_gene: TRBJ2-5; v_gene: TRBV27; CDR3aa: ASSLSALYQETQY
abundance: .; j_gene: TRBJ2-5; v_gene: TRBV7-2; CDR3aa: ASSLWDRPPRETQY
abundance: few; j_gene: TRBJ2-1; v_gene: TRBV10-3; CDR3aa: AISGSTSDSYNEQF
abundance: .; j_gene: TRBJ2-7; v_gene: TRBV29-1; CDR3aa: SAGTSGRNSEQY
abundance: few; j_gene: TRBJ1-2; v_gene: TRBV20-1; CDR3aa: SASDNSNYGYT
abundance: few; j_gene: TRBJ2-5; v_gene: TRBV12-3/TRBV12-4; CDR3aa: ASSLRPETQY
abundance: many; j_gene: TRBJ1-2; v_gene: TRBV3-1; CDR3aa: ASSRNREGYGYT
abundance: many; j_gene: TRBJ2-2; v_gene: TRBV7-2; CDR3aa: ASSLQGLAGFGELF
abundance: .; j_gene: TRBJ1-2; v_gene: TRBV28; CDR3aa: ASTRDRVVYGYT
abundance: .; j_gene: TRBJ1-5; v_gene: TRBV6-5; CDR3aa: ASSWENSNQPQH
abundance: many; j_gene: TRBJ1-4; v_gene: TRBV29-1; CDR3aa: SVDALSSEEKLF
abundance: few; j_gene: TRBJ2-1; v_gene: TRBV20-1; CDR3aa: SAPQRGVGEQF
abundance: many; j_gene: TRBJ1-1; v_gene: TRBV4-1; CDR3aa: ASSQDLAYSSNTEAF
abundance: .; j_gene: TRBJ2-1; v_gene: TRBV11-2; CDR3aa: ASSPEWNPSYNEQF
abundance: many; j_gene: TRBJ1-2; v_gene: TRBV5-6; CDR3aa: ASSLYRGQGYT
abundance: .; j_gene: TRBJ2-4; v_gene: TRBV7-8; CDR3aa: ASSGTGFGNIQY
abundance: few; j_gene: TRBJ1-2; v_gene: TRBV10-2; CDR3aa: ASSHNRLYGYT
abundance: .; j_gene: TRBJ1-2; v_gene: TRBV30; CDR3aa: AWSAPTAPLKNYGYT
abundance: many; j_gene: TRBJ2-1; v_gene: TRBV5-1; CDR3aa: ASSLLSVSYNEQF
abundance: .; j_gene: TRBJ2-7; v_gene: TRBV28; CDR3aa: ASSFARRSYEQY
abundance: .; j_gene: TRBJ2-7; v_gene: TRBV6-2/TRBV6-3; CDR3aa: ASRSAWAASSYEQY
abundance: .; j_gene: TRBJ2-1; v_gene: TRBV6-2/TRBV6-3; CDR3aa: ASSYSLGSYNEQF
abundance: few; j_gene: TRBJ2-7; v_gene: TRBV3-1; CDR3aa: ASSPTPSAGGPYEQY